This T cell receptor (beta chain) derives from a study of graft-versus-host responses after intestinal transplantation. Overall study: Transplantation in recipients was multivisceral, liver-intestinal, or isolated intestinal. Recipients uniformly received anti-thymocyte globulin induction, followed by tacrolimus and steroids for about three years. Study-wide findings and caveats: There were GvH clones found in recipient marrow, and some of them appeared first in ileum or blood. Peak levels of circulating GvH clones tracked with early post-transplant HvG declines.

CDR3 length: 15 residues. The V gene end was trimmed by 3 bases and the J gene end by 4 bases; junction bases not matched to a gene: 4. Looked up from germline, CDR1 is SGDLS and CDR2 is YYNGEE. Sequencing used immunoSEQ multiplex PCR; TCRdb keeps in-frame clones, though not all of them. The sample yields some 110,000 clones, 90% to 95% seen once. About this clone itself: What it binds is not known.

The clonotype comes from a human donor who was the organ donor for an intestinal transplant. The V and J genes are TRBV9 and TRBJ2-1, with TRBD2 matching 10 bases. Here the sequenced sample was unstimulated CD4+ T cells sorted from spleen or lymph node cells, taken before transplant. The DNA of the CDR3 is TGTGCCAGCAGCGCAACTAGCGGGATTTACAATGAGCAGTTCTTC. Translating gives CASSATSGIYNEQFF.